This entry lists 17 T cell receptor beta chains sequenced from one sample in a study of cytomegalovirus exposure and HLA in healthy donors (dated by TCRdb to about 2017). To prepare the library, the immunoSEQ multiplex PCR assay was applied. The multiplex PCR relied on a mix of 60 forward primers for TCR Vbeta segments and 13 reverse primers for TCR Jbeta segments. Entries here come from immuneACCESS through TCRdb and include only in-frame sequences with V and J called. Some clones fail to appear in such tables; in the studies checked, an unresolved V gene covers under half of the shortfall, and the cause of the remainder is unknown. In this sample the table shows about 200,000 clones, approximately 80% of which occur a single time. Of the sample, about 3.8% falls within the top ten clones. Sequencing was carried out using PBMCs. The receptors derive from a male donor in good health and CMV-seronegative.

This clone was observed a single time. V usage is TRBV2 and J usage is TRBJ1-1; D ambiguous. Germline V gives CDR1 SNHLY, CDR2 FYNNEI. This CDR3 has 15 amino acids. Trimming shortened V by 8 bases and J by 4 bases, and 20 bases separated the two germline ends. CDR3 in amino acids: CASRPGVGRSTEAFF. CDR3 nucleotide sequence: TGTGCCAGCCGGCCCGGGGTAGGGCGGAGCACTGAAGCTTTCTTT.

The genes are TRBV27 and TRBJ2-1; 8 bases align to TRBD1. V gave up 4 bases and J gave up 8 bases; unmatched junction bases: 7. CDR1 and CDR2 from the germline V gene are MNHEY and SMNVEV (reference sequence). CDR3 length equals 14 residues. The CDR3 sequence is CASSWAGGFDEQFF. In DNA, the CDR3 is TGTGCCAGCAGTTGGGCAGGGGGCTTCGATGAGCAGTTCTTC.

The rearrangement links TRBV6-5 to TRBJ2-7; 14 nucleotides match TRBD2. CDR1 MNHEY and CDR2 SVGAGI come from the germline V gene. The CDR3 is made up of 15 amino acids. V was clipped by 4 bases and J by 2 bases; unmatched bases: 1. The CDR3 coding sequence is TGTGCCAGCAGTTCGGGACTAGCGGGGGCCTACGAGCAGTACTTC. Protein sequence: CASSSGLAGAYEQYF.

This chain connects TRBV18 to TRBJ2-7; D possibly corresponds to TRBD1 (6 bases). Trimming pared 0 bases from V and 0 bases from J, leaving 18 bases between. This CDR3 contains 18 residues. CDR1 and CDR2 from the germline V gene are KGHSH and LQKENI. The chain's CDR3 is CASSPPSRGDPYSYEQYF. DNA of the CDR3: TGTGCCAGCTCACCACCGAGCAGGGGAGACCCTTACTCCTACGAGCAGTACTTC. Looking up the rest from reference TRBV18 and TRBJ2-7 gives the full variable domain: NAGVMQNPRHLVRRRGQEARLRCSPMKGHSHVYWYRQLPEEGLKFMVYLQKENIIDESGMPKERFSAEFPKEGPSILRIQQVVRGDSAAYFCASSPPSRGDPYSYEQYFGPGTRLTVT.

V gene TRBV19 combines with J gene TRBJ2-1, with 9 bases matching TRBD2. Germline V gene lookup returns CDR1 LNHDA and CDR2 SQIVND (reference sequence). V was pared by 0 bases and J by 10 bases, with 7 bases of the junction left unmatched. The CDR3 runs to 15 residues. CDR3 nucleotide sequence: TGTGCCAGTAGTATAGACAGCGGGAGGTCTTGGGAGCAGTTCTTC. Protein: CASSIDSGRSWEQFF. Filled out from reference TRBV19 and TRBJ2-1, the complete variable domain reads DGGITQSPKYLFRKEGQNVTLSCEQNLNHDAMYWYRQDPGQGLRLIYYSQIVNDFQKGDIAEGYSVSREKKESFPLTVTSAQKNPTAFYLCASSIDSGRSWEQFFGPGTRLTVL.

The V call is TRBV11-2, the J call TRBJ2-4; TRBD2 aligns across 13 bases. CDR1 SGHAT and CDR2 FQNNGV come from the germline V gene. Unmatched junction bases numbered 11, after V lost 4 bases and J lost 2 bases. This CDR3 comprises 19 residues. The CDR3 DNA reads as TGTGCCAGCAGCTGGGAGGGACTAGCGGGGAGATGGACCAAAAACATTCAGTACTTC. It specifies CASSWEGLAGRWTKNIQYF.

V and J are TRBV4-1 and TRBJ2-7; 11 bases agree with TRBD2. The CDR3 extends over 15 amino acids. V gave up 1 base and J gave up 4 bases; unmatched junction bases: 3. Germline V gives CDR1 MGHRA, CDR2 YSYEKL. The CDR3 coding sequence is TGCGCCAGCAGCCAAGGACTAGCGGGAAGGTACGAGCAGTACTTC. Protein: CASSQGLAGRYEQYF.

The rearrangement links TRBV28 to TRBJ1-5, with 9 nucleotides matching TRBD1. V shed 11 bases, J shed 3 bases, and the junction held 8 bases outside the gene matches. This CDR3 region has 14 residues. Germline CDR1 reads MDHEN; CDR2 reads SYDVKM. CDR3 coding DNA: TGTGCCTCCGGACGGGACAGGGCCAATCAGCCCCAGCATTTT. This sequence encodes CASGRDRANQPQHF.

The chain has TRBV11-1 and TRBJ1-2; a weak D match, TRBD1 (6 bases). Germline lookup yields CDR1 SGHAT and CDR2 FQDESV (reference sequence). This CDR3 contains 13 residues. V lost 5 bases to trimming and J lost 2 bases, with 9 bases between them. CDR3 DNA: TGTGCCAGCAGCAACAGGGTAAACTATGGCTACACCTTC. This sequence encodes CASSNRVNYGYTF.

The chain joins TRBV9 to TRBJ1-2; D gene unclear. Looked up from germline, CDR1 is SGDLS and CDR2 is YYNGEE. V lost 2 bases and J 6 bases, leaving 11 bases between the germline ends. This CDR3 has 13 amino acids. The CDR3: CASSVGRYNGYTF. The CDR3, as DNA: TGTGCCAGCAGCGTTGGCAGGTATAATGGCTACACCTTC.

V and J are TRBV5-4 and TRBJ2-3; 7 bases are a match to TRBD2. Germline V gene sequence: CDR1 SGHNT, CDR2 YYREEE (reference sequence). CDR3 length equals 17 residues. V gave up 0 bases and J gave up 1 base; unmatched junction bases: 8. The CDR3 sequence: CASSLGDNSGRTDTQYF. In DNA form, the CDR3 reads TGTGCCAGCAGCTTGGGGGATAATAGCGGGCGCACAGATACGCAGTATTTT. The full variable domain, with the rest looked up from reference TRBV5-4 and TRBJ2-3, is ETGVTQSPTHLIKTRGQQVTLRCSSQSGHNTVSWYQQALGQGPQFIFQYYREEENGRGNFPPRFSGLQFPNYSSELNVNALELDDSALYLCASSLGDNSGRTDTQYFGPGTRLTVL.

V is TRBV6-5 and J is TRBJ2-1; 8 nucleotides agree with TRBD2. Germline CDR1 and CDR2: MNHEY and SVGAGI. The V and J ends lost 7 bases and 9 bases, in that order; junction bases with no gene match: 14. The CDR3 length is 15 residues. Here the CDR3 DNA reads TGTGCCAGCAACCCTACTAGCGGCCGTCACCCTGAGCAGTTCTTC. Its translation: CASNPTSGRHPEQFF.

This chain's CDR3 is CASSRWTGTMNTEAFF. The CDR3 DNA sequence: TGTGCCAGCAGCAGATGGACAGGAACCATGAACACTGAAGCTTTCTTT. The J gene is TRBJ1-1, the V gene TRBV14, with 7 nucleotides matching TRBD1. CDR3 length: 16 amino acids. The germline V gene encodes CDR1 SGHDN and CDR2 FVKESK. V dropped 5 bases and J dropped 0; count of bases not matched to a gene: 9.

The rearrangement uses TRBV27 and TRBJ2-7, with D possibly matching TRBD2 (7 bases). The CDR3 spans 12 residues. V was trimmed by 3 bases and J by 6 bases, leaving 9 bases between them. Germline loops: CDR1 MNHEY, CDR2 SMNVEV (reference sequence). CDR3 region: CASSFGGPEQYF. In DNA, the CDR3 is TGTGCCAGCAGTTTCGGGGGGCCCGAGCAGTACTTC.

V usage is TRBV15 and J usage is TRBJ2-5; TRBD2 matches 12 bases. CDR3 length: 15 amino acids. Germline V gives CDR1 LNHNV, CDR2 YYDKDF (reference sequence). After removal of 5 bases from V and 5 bases from J, the junction contained 6 bases not matched to a gene. This CDR3 reads CATSGRLAGVETQYF. The CDR3 DNA reads as TGTGCCACCAGCGGCCGACTAGCGGGAGTTGAGACCCAGTACTTC.

The V and J genes are TRBV2 and TRBJ1-1; a weak D match, TRBD1 (6 bases). V was trimmed by 4 bases and J by 8 bases, leaving 20 bases between them. Germline values: CDR1 SNHLY, CDR2 FYNNEI. This CDR3 comprises 15 residues. The CDR3 DNA sequence: TGTGCCAGCAGTGTGCAAGGGCGGGGGGCGGCAGAAGCTTTCTTT. Its protein product is CASSVQGRGAAEAFF.

This clone has just a few counts. This chain connects TRBV6-5 to TRBJ2-3; 7 positions match TRBD1. V lost 6 bases to trimming and J lost 2 bases; unmatched junction nucleotides: 5. The germline V gene encodes CDR1 MNHEY and CDR2 SVGAGI. This CDR3 is 14 amino acids long. The CDR3 sequence: CASRRGPNTDTQYF. CDR3 DNA sequence: TGTGCCAGCAGAAGGGGGCCGAACACAGATACGCAGTATTTT.